The 21 T cell receptor beta chains below all came from one sample that was sequenced in a study of blood T cell repertoires in COVID-19. Sequenced by immunoSEQ multiplex PCR; TCRdb stores in-frame clones only, minus some. The repertoire holds 110,000 to 150,000 clones, about 87% seen once, with over 5% in the top ten. Sample: peripheral blood. The receptor source for this set is a human donor in a cohort sampled during active COVID-19.

The chain joins TRBV15 to TRBJ1-4, with a weak D call TRBD1 (6 bases). Germline CDR1 LNHNV, CDR2 YYDKDF (reference sequence). The CDR3 is 15 residues long. Trimming took off 0 bases at V and 5 bases at J, with 10 bases between the two ends. In DNA form, the CDR3 reads TGTGCCACCAGCAGAGACAGGGGTGCGAATGAAAAACTGTTTTTT. This encodes CATSRDRGANEKLFF.

V is TRBV6-5 and J is TRBJ2-7, with 9 bases that match TRBD1. The CDR3 runs to 15 residues. Germline CDR1 is MNHEY and CDR2 is SVGAGI. V gave up 6 bases and J gave up 0 bases; unmatched junction bases: 6. The CDR3 protein is CASRTGTGSSYEQYF. For the CDR3, the DNA is TGTGCCAGCAGAACCGGGACAGGGTCCTCCTACGAGCAGTACTTC.

The genes are TRBV28 and TRBJ1-4; 8 bases match TRBD1. The CDR3 covers 15 residues. CDR1 and CDR2 (germline): MDHEN, SYDVKM. The V segment lost 3 bases and the J segment 4 bases; nucleotides outside the gene matches: 4. The CDR3 nucleotides read TGTGCCAGCAGTTTCCCAGGGGGCTTTAATGAAAAACTGTTTTTT. Its protein is CASSFPGGFNEKLFF.

The count of this clone is one. The chain links TRBV27 to TRBJ2-5; 7 bases line up with TRBD1. The CDR3 is 14 amino acids. Trimming took 5 bases from V and 4 from J; bases not matched to a gene: 7. Germline-derived CDR1 and CDR2 are MNHEY and SMNVEV (reference sequence). The chain's CDR3 is CASSAGDSPETQYF. CDR3 nucleotide sequence: TGTGCCAGCAGTGCCGGGGACAGTCCAGAGACCCAGTACTTC.

The rearrangement links TRBV30 to TRBJ1-6; 7 bases match TRBD1. With V trimmed by 2 bases and J by 7 bases, 8 bases remained unmatched. Germline-derived CDR1 and CDR2 are GTSNPN and SVGIG (reference sequence). This CDR3 comprises 15 residues. The CDR3 sequence: CAWSTTGTVNSPLHF. CDR3 DNA sequence: TGTGCCTGGAGTACGACAGGGACGGTGAATTCACCCCTCCACTTT.

The chain couples TRBV19 to TRBJ2-7, with 9 positions matching TRBD1. CDR1 is LNHDA and CDR2 is SQIVND in the germline V gene (reference sequence). The V segment lost 5 bases and the J segment 2 bases; nucleotides outside the gene matches: 7. The CDR3 runs to 15 residues. CDR3: CASSQRRTGAYEQYF. Written as DNA, the CDR3 is TGTGCCAGTAGTCAAAGGAGGACAGGGGCCTACGAGCAGTACTTC.

The rearrangement uses TRBV2 and TRBJ1-5; 9 positions match TRBD1. Germline values: CDR1 SNHLY, CDR2 FYNNEI. Trimming took 8 bases from V and 5 from J; bases not matched to a gene: 10. CDR3 length: 15 amino acids. For the CDR3, the DNA is TGTGCCAGCTCCACGGGACAGGGTGCACATCAGCCCCAGCATTTT. This sequence encodes CASSTGQGAHQPQHF. The full variable domain, in which reference TRBV2 and TRBJ1-5 provide the parts outside the CDR3, is EPEVTQTPSHQVTQMGQEVILRCVPISNHLYFYWYRQILGQKVEFLVSFYNNEISEKSEIFDDQFSVERPDGSNFTLKIRSTKLEDSAMYFCASSTGQGAHQPQHFGDGTRLSIL.

This chain joins TRBV4-1 and TRBJ1-2; 7 bases map to TRBD1. Trimming cost V 1 base and J 5 bases; bases outside gene matches: 13. CDR1 and CDR2 from the germline V gene are MGHRA and YSYEKL. The CDR3 covers 17 residues. This CDR3 is CASSQGQGDSKRYGYTF. Written as DNA, the CDR3 is TGCGCCAGCAGCCAAGGGCAAGGGGACAGCAAAAGGTATGGCTACACCTTC.

This CDR3 reads CASTGAWDYQETQYF. The CDR3 coding sequence is TGCGCCAGCACTGGTGCATGGGACTATCAAGAGACCCAGTACTTC. This chain joins TRBV10-2 and TRBJ2-5; 7 positions match TRBD2. Germline trimming cut 7 bases from V and 2 bases from J; bases unmatched to any gene: 10. CDR1 is WSHSY, CDR2 SAAADI, per germline. This CDR3 is built from 15 residues.

The V call is TRBV19, the J call TRBJ1-4, with 11 bases lining up with TRBD1. The length of the CDR3 is 15 residues. Germline V gives CDR1 LNHDA, CDR2 SQIVND (reference sequence). The V gene end was trimmed by 3 bases and the J gene end by 5 bases; junction bases not matched to a gene: 2. The CDR3 here is CASSIGDRGNEKLFF. DNA of the CDR3: TGTGCCAGTAGTATCGGGGACAGGGGGAATGAAAAACTGTTTTTT.

This sequence joins TRBV5-6 and TRBJ2-1, with TRBD2 matching over 15 bases. V lost 0 bases to trimming and J lost 7 bases; unmatched junction nucleotides: 8. CDR1 and CDR2 from the germline V gene are SGHDT and YYEEEE. The CDR3 contains 18 residues. CDR3 nucleotide sequence: TGTGCCAGCAGCTTGGTTACTTTCGGGACTAGCGGGAGGAATGAGCAGTTCTTC. Translated, it gives CASSLVTFGTSGRNEQFF.

The chain employs TRBV5-1 and TRBJ2-2; 9 bases are shared with TRBD1. V was pared by 0 bases and J by 5 bases, with 14 bases of the junction left unmatched. In germline, CDR1 is SGHRS, CDR2 YFSETQ. This CDR3 is 19 amino acids long. For the CDR3, the DNA is TGCGCCAGCAGCTTGGCGGGGACAGGGAGAGCAATCGGGACCGGGGAGCTGTTTTTT. Translating gives CASSLAGTGRAIGTGELFF.

CDR3 loop: CASSPGQAYYGYTF. The CDR3 DNA reads as TGTGCCAGCAGCCCGGGACAGGCTTACTATGGCTACACCTTC. The J gene is TRBJ1-2, the V gene TRBV5-4; 8 bases are a match to TRBD1. CDR3 length equals 14 residues. The junction had 5 bases not matched to a gene; V was cut back by 4 bases and J by 3 bases. Germline lookup yields CDR1 SGHNT and CDR2 YYREEE (reference sequence).

The CDR3 reads CASSLRDRSTDTQYF. The CDR3 coding sequence is TGCGCCAGCAGCTTACGGGACAGAAGCACAGATACGCAGTATTTT. The chain has TRBV5-1 and TRBJ2-3; 7 bases map to TRBD1. This CDR3 spans 15 amino acids. V shed 2 bases and J 0 bases; nucleotides not matched to a gene: 3. Per germline, CDR1 SGHRS and CDR2 YFSETQ.

This chain uses TRBV2 with TRBJ2-3; possible D gene TRBD1, 5 bases. Germline CDR1 is SNHLY and CDR2 is FYNNEI. Trimming removed 4 bases from V and 3 bases from J, with 14 bases in between. This CDR3 contains 15 residues. The CDR3 coding sequence is TGTGCCAGCAGTGTTGGATCGTGGACAACAGATACGCAGTATTTT. This codes for CASSVGSWTTDTQYF.

DNA for the CDR3: TGTGCCAGCAGCGGAGGACTAGCGGGTACCTACGAGCAGTACTTC. This encodes CASSGGLAGTYEQYF. The chain is built from TRBV14 and TRBJ2-7; 11 nucleotides agree with TRBD2. Germline V gene data show CDR1 as SGHDN and CDR2 as FVKESK. J lost 2 bases, V lost 5 bases, and 5 bases had no gene match. The CDR3 contains 15 residues.

The chain recombines TRBV28 with TRBJ2-3; perhaps TRBD1 as D (7 bases). V was trimmed by 1 base and J by 1 base, leaving 15 bases between them. Germline CDR1 and CDR2: MDHEN and SYDVKM. This CDR3 comprises 17 residues. The CDR3 DNA sequence: TGTGCCAGCAGTTTATCAGGGCAGGGGGGACGCACAGATACGCAGTATTTT. It translates to CASSLSGQGGRTDTQYF.

The V and J genes are TRBV4-1 and TRBJ2-3; 16 bases fit TRBD2. Germline-derived CDR1 and CDR2 are MGHRA and YSYEKL. The CDR3 covers 18 residues. After removal of 1 base from V and 7 bases from J, the junction contained 8 bases not matched to a gene. The CDR3 is CASSQGLGLAGGANTQYF. For the CDR3, the DNA is TGCGCCAGCAGCCAAGGTCTGGGACTAGCGGGGGGGGCGAATACGCAGTATTTT.

The CDR3 DNA is TGTGCCAGCAGTGATGGGACTAGCGGGAGATCCTACGAGCAGTACTTC. It translates to CASSDGTSGRSYEQYF. J is TRBJ2-7 and V is TRBV2; 14 positions match TRBD2. V lost 3 bases and J lost 1; bases outside the gene matches: 2. The CDR3 is 16 amino acids. Per germline, CDR1 SNHLY and CDR2 FYNNEI.

As for this clone: Other DNA sequences in the sample encode the same CDR3. The rearrangement joins TRBV7-3 to TRBJ2-3; maybe TRBD1 (5 bases). This CDR3 spans 14 amino acids. V lost 0 bases, J lost 1 base, and 5 bases lay in between. Looked up from germline, CDR1 is SGHTA and CDR2 is FQGTGA. In DNA form, the CDR3 reads TGTGCCAGCAGCTTAACAGGGGGCACAGATACGCAGTATTTT. Its protein is CASSLTGGTDTQYF.

The J gene is TRBJ1-2, the V gene TRBV28; no definite D call. V gave up 5 bases and J gave up 4 bases, with 8 bases separating them. Germline CDR1 and CDR2: MDHEN and SYDVKM. The CDR3 runs 12 residues. The CDR3 region is CASSLGSYGYTF. CDR3 DNA: TGTGCCAGCAGTCTAGGGAGCTATGGCTACACCTTC.